This TCR beta chain is from a study of cytomegalovirus exposure and HLA in healthy donors (dated by TCRdb to between 2016 and 2019). Broadly, across the study: In an earlier analysis of 587 of the donors, 276 Gb of sequence data and some 100 million unique TCR beta sequences from roughly 200 million T cells were reported. High-throughput TCR immunosequencing, statistical association of individual TCRs with disease status, and machine learning were combined to predict cytomegalovirus infection status. In a later analysis, previously published TCR beta repertoires from 550 to 750 donors were re-analyzed and high-resolution HLA genotyping was added so that TCR occurrence patterns could be studied. Every discovery cohort repertoire had been produced on one sequencing platform. A separate validation cohort of approximately 120 different subjects was used in addition to the approximately 640-subject first cohort. Among some 400 genotyped donors of the cohort, an average of around 240,000 unique TCR beta nucleotide sequences was sequenced per donor, of which about 18% were non-productive. Both class I and class II loci were covered by HLA typing, at four-digit resolution. The number of typed donors differed by locus: about 620-640 for A, B, C, DRB1 and DQB1; some 500 for DQA1; 600 to 610 for DPA1; and about 450 for DPB1. An earlier analysis of fewer than 700 of the donors applied high-throughput TCR beta sequencing to assess whether each TCR beta V gene segment acted as functional or pseudogenic. Four to six DR-DQ haplotypes were handled as single units for association and clustering because linkage in the cohort was strong. Roughly 300 gigabases of sequencing data and 80 million or so unique TCR sequences were included in an early release covering several hundred HLA-typed donors. Rather than using new phenotypic data, the later analysis identified candidate immune exposures from TCR beta sequences and from how often those sequences occurred across donors. Donor age, sex, ethnicity and CMV serostatus were compiled alongside the repertoire data. Using immunosequencing, the study profiled T cell repertoires from about 650 subjects and related those repertoires to cytomegalovirus serostatus. Of the approximately 400 genotyped donors, roughly 80% were placed in the genetic ancestry cluster associated with self-reported Caucasian donors. The study aimed to test whether cataloging public T cell receptors could reveal signatures of past pathogen exposure. Genome-wide SNP genotypes for about 60% of the 666 donors were used in a later genetic analysis, which treated that subset as a discovery cohort. Study-wide conclusions, independent of this receptor: For the cohort, immune exposure information was limited to CMV serostatus. A further reported finding was that TCR beta sequences accurately predicted the HLA-A and HLA-B alleles for most subjects in the first cohort. In both the original and validation cohorts, the classifier was reported to diagnose cytomegalovirus status with high specificity and sensitivity. V-gene and J-gene trimming of TCR beta chains was associated with a missense DCLRE1C variant in a later genetic analysis, and the association was replicated in an independent cohort. The authors suggested that the approach could potentially be generalized to other disease states and immunological phenotypes. In vitro tests confirmed that three of the cytomegalovirus-associated TCR beta chains recognize cytomegalovirus antigens. Assigning TCR associations to individual alleles was difficult when HLA alleles, especially DR and DQ, strongly co-occurred. In a later analysis, HLA-associated TCR beta chains showed more clonal expansion and lower generation probabilities than non-associated chains that were equally common. According to a later analysis, most CMV-associated TCR beta chains appeared to be HLA-restricted, and the HLA associations seemed to be driven largely by CMV exposure. Because HLA typing was missing for some donors at each locus, association tests included only the typed subset. A later analysis associated 17,000 or so TCR beta sequences with specific HLA alleles at a false discovery rate of 0.05. Across donors, most TCR sequences were observed very rarely, whereas some public TCRs were present in many individuals. In an earlier analysis of roughly 500 of the donors, most TCR beta V segments appeared in productive rearrangements about 87% or about 30% of the time, broadly matching IMGT annotations. The study listed approximately 150 TCR beta chains as associated with cytomegalovirus. Linkage disequilibrium might explain the correlated functional status among segregating V segments, but an unknown experimental factor could not be excluded. About 15 rarely observed V segments, including chromosome 9 orphons, were excluded from the earlier analysis of just under 600 of the donors because counts were too low. A cluster of highly shared sequence variants was judged likely to represent a technical artifact of the sequencing pipeline. According to a later analysis, TCR association rates differed among HLA loci, with DRB1 alleles showing the most associated TCRs and HLA-C alleles showing the fewest. In this cohort, only TCR beta chains were sequenced, and detectable features were limited by the absence of alpha or paired-chain data. In a later analysis, several top co-occurrence clusters were reported to appear linked to parvovirus B19, influenza, CMV and Epstein-Barr virus. The presence/absence analyses assumed that sequencing depth was roughly uniform across donors, and that assumption may not be true. Compared with the approximately 670-donor mean, donors in an Asian-associated ancestry cluster had fewer N-insertions in productive TCRs, according to a later genetic analysis.

Libraries were built with the immunoSEQ multiplex PCR assay. For the multiplex PCR, a mixture combining 60 forward primers for TCR Vbeta segments and 13 reverse primers for TCR Jbeta segments was used. The CDR3 region of rearranged TCR beta genes was amplified from genomic DNA with a multiplex PCR assay. The amplified TCR beta libraries were sequenced on the Illumina HiSeq System as 87-base-pair reads. Per the authors' processing: Across the 700 or so repertoires, a later analysis counted approximately 75 million unique TCR beta chains, 9.5 million to 12 million of which were shared by at least two donors. A nearest-neighbor algorithm error-corrected the raw reads and collapsed the reads into unique sequences, merging closely related sequences to remove PCR and sequencing errors. CDR3 sequences were aligned to IMGT reference sequences to assign V, D and J gene segments. For a sequence to be retained, a match of at least six nucleotides to both a V gene segment and a J gene segment was required. A rearrangement counted as productive if the CDR3 had no stop codons and remained in frame with V and J, and every other rearrangement counted as non-productive. CDR3 was defined by IMGT convention, running from the second conserved V-encoded cysteine to the conserved J-encoded phenylalanine. In an earlier analysis of around 570 of the donors, sequences lacking an unambiguous match to a single V gene segment were excluded. In an earlier analysis of approximately 560 of the donors, a V segment was called functional when productive rearrangements were above 56.7%, and segregating when the standard deviation between donors exceeded 5%. A statistical classification framework was built for diagnosing cytomegalovirus status from the catalog of TCR beta chain sequences. V and J gene assignment, in a later analysis, came from comparing TCR nucleotide sequences with IMGT/GENE-DB human TR gene sequences. The TCRdist pipeline was used in a later analysis to assign CDR3 sequences and most-parsimonious VDJ recombination scenarios. In a later analysis, each TCR beta chain was defined by its CDR3 amino acid sequence together with its V-gene family, and reads lacking a unique V-gene family were excluded. To address suspected cross-contamination and a sequencing artifact, a later analysis removed some 620 highly shared, low-generation-probability nucleotide sequences. A later analysis calculated a clonal expansion index for each public chain from normalized within-repertoire ranks of inferred template counts. In a later analysis, generation probabilities were computed using a VDJ recombination model fitted to out-of-frame rearrangements, and the results were checked against IGoR. In a later analysis, TCR-TCR, TCR-HLA and TCR-CMV co-occurrence was scored with hypergeometric tests, and a repertoire-size bias correction was applied to TCR pairs. To estimate false discovery rates, a later analysis permuted the HLA or CMV assignments 20 times. In a later analysis, co-occurring TCRs were grouped with DBSCAN, and TCRdist sequence similarity was added when clustering was performed within HLA-allele-positive subsets. Repertoires with fewer than 30,000 or more than 120,000 public chains were left out of co-occurrence clustering, as were five repertoires with anomalous nucleotide sharing. The table comes from immuneACCESS by way of TCRdb, which keeps in-frame sequences with V and J called. Part of the clones is missing from these tables; in studies checked, under half for an unresolved V gene and the rest for unknown reasons. That table supplies the V and J calls and clone size; D and trimming were determined from the DNA. The sample table holds about 140,000 clones, of which around 84% were seen once. The ten largest make up 2.4% of the sample.

Comment on this clone: The target of this receptor is not known. The input lacks base qualities; no much larger clone sits a single base away.

The cohort was made up of several hundred healthy bone marrow donors. At the time of sampling, all cohort members were nominally healthy, though unrecorded immune exposures were likely present. The donor was CMV seronegative and belonged to the group of around 400 seronegative cohort members. Each donor provided a peripheral blood sample, and peripheral blood mononuclear cells were used for TCR beta sequencing. Genomic DNA extraction from the blood cell samples was performed with the Qiagen DNeasy Blood Extraction Kit. The sequenced material came from PBMCs. The source is a man aged 50-60 years in good health and CMV-seronegative.

The nucleotide sequence reads TGCAGTGTGGATGGGGGCGATGAGCAGTTCTTC. It specifies CSVDGGDEQFF. The V gene is TRBV20-1 and the J gene is TRBJ2-1; D gene: possibly TRBD1, on 6 matching bases. V and J lose 7 bases and 8 bases, and a span of 12 bases separates them. The germline V gene encodes CDR1 DFQATT and CDR2 SNEGSKA (reference sequence). The CDR3, from cysteine to phenylalanine, totals 11 residues. The CDR3 DNA has 33 bases and is translated from base 1.